This is a list of T cell receptor beta chains from one sample in a study of CD8+CD57+ T cells in acquired aplastic anemia. One entry per CDR3 protein results from TCRdb running MiXCR on the reads. The sample lists under 500,000 distinct CDR3 sequences; less than 35% were seen once. The source material was sorted CD4+, CD8+, or CD8+CD57+ T cells (not recorded which) from PBMCs. The source of these receptors is a human donor with aplastic anemia. Both conserved end residues are part of each CDR3. Fields, in order: clone size, J gene, V gene, D gene, CDR3 protein, CDR3 DNA. D genes are given only for firm matches. Size is omitted from some rows. Given values are once, few, many or a class for expanded clones.

size: many
J: TRBJ2-7
V: TRBV20-1
D: TRBD1
CDR3: CSATDREIMQYF
DNA: TGCAGTGCTACTGACAGGGAGATTATGCAGTACTTC

size: NA
J: TRBJ1-1
V: TRBV5-1
D: NA
CDR3: CASSRWEAGNRAFF
DNA: TGCGCCAGCAGCCGTTGGGAGGCGGGTAACAGAGCTTTCTTT

size: many
J: TRBJ2-7
V: TRBV9
D: NA
CDR3: CASSIDGRGRYEQYF
DNA: TGTGCCAGCAGCATAGACGGCCGCGGTCGCTACGAGCAGTACTTC

size: many
J: TRBJ1-3
V: TRBV11-1
D: TRBD1
CDR3: CASSSLRQGSGNTIYF
DNA: TGTGCCAGCAGCTCCCTCAGACAGGGCTCTGGAAACACCATATATTTT

size: many
J: TRBJ1-6
V: TRBV20-1
D: TRBD1
CDR3: CSARARQGNSPLHF
DNA: TGCAGTGCTAGAGCCAGACAGGGTAATTCACCCCTCCACTTT

size: NA
J: TRBJ1-2
V: TRBV15
D: NA
CDR3: CATSSPGRYTF
DNA: TGTGCCACCAGCAGCCCGGGCCGCTACACCTTC

size: NA
J: TRBJ1-3
V: TRBV19
D: NA
CDR3: CASSWTAASSGNTIYF
DNA: TGTGCCAGTAGTTGGACAGCTGCTTCCTCTGGAAACACCATATATTTT

size: many
J: TRBJ1-1
V: TRBV2
D: NA
CDR3: CASSPTSDSREAFF
DNA: TGTGCCAGCAGCCCCACGTCGGACAGCCGGGAAGCTTTCTTT

size: NA
J: TRBJ2-1
V: TRBV3-1
D: TRBD2
CDR3: CASSQEVGLAYNEQFF
DNA: TGTGCCAGCAGCCAAGAGGTGGGACTAGCCTACAATGAGCAGTTCTTC

size: NA
J: TRBJ1-6
V: TRBV20-1
D: NA
CDR3: CSAREMAAGGDSPLHF
DNA: TGCAGTGCTAGAGAAATGGCGGCAGGAGGTGACTCACCCCTCCACTTT

size: many
J: TRBJ1-6
V: TRBV4-2
D: NA
CDR3: CASRTDRQLSPLHF
DNA: TGTGCCAGCAGGACGGACAGACAATTGTCACCCCTCCACTTT

size: few
J: TRBJ1-2
V: TRBV2
D: NA
CDR3: CASSEGERYGYTF
DNA: TGTGCCAGCAGTGAGGGGGAGAGGTATGGCTACACCTTC

size: NA
J: TRBJ1-1
V: TRBV7-2
D: NA
CDR3: CASSLVAGTEAFF
DNA: TGTGCCAGCAGCTTGGTTGCAGGCACTGAAGCTTTCTTT

size: many
J: TRBJ1-1
V: TRBV19
D: NA
CDR3: CASSTTGGQEAFF
DNA: TGTGCCAGTAGTACCACCGGGGGGCAGGAAGCTTTCTTT

size: few
J: TRBJ1-3
V: TRBV5-1
D: TRBD1
CDR3: CASSPWTGSSGNTIYF
DNA: TGCGCCAGCAGCCCTTGGACAGGGAGCTCTGGAAACACCATATATTTT

size: many
J: TRBJ1-6
V: TRBV20-1
D: TRBD1
CDR3: CSAREKWTGGSSPLHF
DNA: TGCAGTGCTAGAGAAAAATGGACAGGGGGGAGTTCACCCCTCCACTTT

size: NA
J: TRBJ1-2
V: TRBV4-1
D: TRBD1
CDR3: CASSQNRWDSSNYGYTF
DNA: TGCGCCAGCAGCCAGAACCGGTGGGACAGCTCTAACTATGGCTACACCTTC

size: NA
J: TRBJ2-3
V: TRBV5-1
D: TRBD2
CDR3: CASRPTSGITDTQYF
DNA: TGCGCCAGCAGACCGACTAGCGGGATCACAGATACGCAGTATTTT

size: many
J: TRBJ2-7
V: TRBV9
D: TRBD2
CDR3: CASSVGLAGAYEQYF
DNA: TGTGCCAGCAGCGTAGGACTAGCGGGCGCCTACGAGCAGTACTTC

size: many
J: TRBJ2-7
V: TRBV10-3
D: NA
CDR3: CAILDSNYEQYF
DNA: TGTGCCATCCTCGACAGTAACTACGAGCAGTACTTC

size: NA
J: TRBJ1-2
V: TRBV7-3
D: NA
CDR3: CASSPPGYGYTF
DNA: TGTGCCAGCAGCCCTCCGGGGTATGGCTACACCTTC

size: NA
J: TRBJ1-6
V: TRBV20-1
D: NA
CDR3: CSARTEYNSPLHF
DNA: TGCAGTGCTAGGACGGAGTATAATTCACCCCTCCACTTT

size: few
J: TRBJ2-7
V: TRBV5-6
D: TRBD1
CDR3: CASSIRGTGGEQYF
DNA: TGTGCCAGCAGCATACGAGGGACAGGGGGCGAGCAGTACTTC

size: once
J: TRBJ2-7
V: TRBV5-5
D: TRBD2
CDR3: CASSRDSGRSNEQYF
DNA: TGTGCCAGCAGCCGCGACAGCGGGAGAAGCAACGAGCAGTACTTC

size: few
J: TRBJ2-7
V: TRBV9
D: NA
CDR3: CASSEQDGYEQYF
DNA: TGTGCCAGCAGCGAGCAGGACGGCTACGAGCAGTACTTC

size: many
J: TRBJ2-5
V: TRBV25-1
D: NA
CDR3: CASSVRQQETQYF
DNA: TGTGCCAGCAGTGTTAGACAGCAAGAGACCCAGTACTTC

size: NA
J: TRBJ2-7
V: TRBV11-2
D: TRBD2
CDR3: CASSHTSGDYEQYF
DNA: TGTGCCAGCAGCCATACTAGCGGGGACTACGAGCAGTACTTC

size: NA
J: TRBJ2-3
V: TRBV10-1
D: NA
CDR3: CASSEGQGGELTDTQYF
DNA: TGCGCCAGCAGTGAGGGTCAGGGCGGGGAGCTTACAGATACGCAGTATTTT

size: many
J: TRBJ1-6
V: TRBV20-1
D: NA
CDR3: CSASEGLSSYNSPLHF
DNA: TGCAGTGCTAGTGAGGGATTGAGCTCCTATAATTCACCCCTCCACTTT

size: few
J: TRBJ2-7
V: TRBV19
D: NA
CDR3: CASSIRAGFHEQYF
DNA: TGTGCCAGTAGTATTCGAGCGGGTTTCCACGAGCAGTACTTC

size: NA
J: TRBJ1-1
V: TRBV20-1
D: NA
CDR3: CSARLLGGAFF
DNA: TGCAGTGCTCGTCTCCTTGGGGGAGCTTTCTTT

size: NA
J: TRBJ2-1
V: TRBV20-1
D: NA
CDR3: CSARPTKGGYNEQFF
DNA: TGCAGTGCTAGGCCCACAAAAGGCGGGTACAATGAGCAGTTCTTC

size: NA
J: TRBJ2-7
V: TRBV3-1
D: NA
CDR3: CASSRAGYEQYF
DNA: TGTGCCAGCAGCCGGGCGGGCTACGAGCAGTACTTC

size: many
J: TRBJ1-6
V: TRBV19
D: NA
CDR3: CASSEGSNINSPLHF
DNA: TGTGCCAGTAGTGAGGGATCAAATATTAATTCACCCCTCCACTTT

size: few
J: TRBJ2-3
V: TRBV6-5
D: TRBD2
CDR3: CASSYSGLVETDTQYF
DNA: TGTGCCAGCAGTTACTCGGGACTAGTCGAGACAGATACGCAGTATTTT

size: many
J: TRBJ1-2
V: TRBV6-1
D: NA
CDR3: CASRSAVGYGYTF
DNA: TGTGCCAGCAGGTCGGCAGTCGGCTATGGCTACACCTTC

size: NA
J: TRBJ2-1
V: TRBV12-5
D: NA
CDR3: CASGLVWGYNEQFF
DNA: TGTGCTAGTGGTTTGGTTTGGGGGTACAATGAGCAGTTCTTC

size: many
J: TRBJ1-1
V: TRBV15
D: TRBD1
CDR3: CATKPTGFTEAFF
DNA: TGTGCCACCAAACCGACAGGGTTCACTGAAGCTTTCTTT

size: NA
J: TRBJ2-5
V: TRBV6-6
D: NA
CDR3: CASSVGVFQETQYF
DNA: TGTGCCAGCAGCGTAGGGGTGTTCCAAGAGACCCAGTACTTC

size: few
J: TRBJ1-1
V: TRBV20-1
D: TRBD1
CDR3: CSARIQGAYTEAFF
DNA: TGCAGTGCCCGCATCCAGGGGGCGTACACTGAAGCTTTCTTT

size: few
J: TRBJ1-2
V: TRBV6-5
D: NA
CDR3: CASSPAGSGYGYTF
DNA: TGTGCCAGCAGCCCCGCGGGAAGCGGCTATGGCTACACCTTC

size: NA
J: TRBJ2-5
V: TRBV5-1
D: NA
CDR3: CASSFEGPAGETQYF
DNA: TGCGCCAGCAGCTTTGAGGGTCCGGCGGGGGAGACCCAGTACTTC

size: many
J: TRBJ1-6
V: TRBV11-2
D: TRBD1
CDR3: CASSTYRGLNSPLHF
DNA: TGTGCCAGCAGCACATACAGGGGGCTTAATTCACCCCTCCACTTT

size: many
J: TRBJ2-7
V: TRBV20-1
D: NA
CDR3: CSARVGGREQYF
DNA: TGCAGTGCTAGAGTGGGGGGACGCGAGCAGTACTTC

size: NA
J: TRBJ1-5
V: TRBV15
D: TRBD1
CDR3: CATSSRDRDQPQHF
DNA: TGTGCCACCAGCAGTCGGGACAGGGATCAGCCCCAGCATTTT